These 19 T cell receptor beta chains originate from one sample sequenced in a study of graft-versus-host responses after intestinal transplantation. Data came from immunoSEQ multiplex PCR; TCRdb stores just in-frame clones and leaves some out. Among about 40,000 clones, more than 80% were seen once, and the ten largest hold 3.6%. Sequencing was performed on PBMCs, taken almost 750 days after intestinal transplantation. The receptor set was obtained from a human patient who received an intestinal transplant, so some T cells may come from the graft donor.

The chain links TRBV7-9 to TRBJ1-1; D remains unclear. The V end lost 5 bases, the J end lost 4 bases, and 17 bases lay between the germline ends. CDR1 SEHNR and CDR2 FQNEAQ come from the germline V gene (reference sequence). This CDR3 is built from 15 residues. CDR3 bases: TGTGCCAGCAGCCAAGGCCCCGTGGGTGGCACTGAAGCTTTCTTT. It specifies CASSQGPVGGTEAFF. Based on the CDR3 plus reference TRBV7-9 and TRBJ1-1, the full variable domain is DTGVSQNPRHKITKRGQNVTFRCDPISEHNRLYWYRQTLGQGPEFLTYFQNEAQLEKSRLLSDRFSAERPKGSFSTLEIQRTEQGDSAMYLCASSQGPVGGTEAFFGQGTRLTVV.

J is TRBJ2-5 and V is TRBV28; the D gene could be TRBD1 or TRBD2 (5 bases each). From germline, CDR1 is MDHEN and CDR2 SYDVKM. This CDR3 is 11 amino acids long. With 3 bases removed from V and 7 bases from J, the gap between germline ends came to 6 bases. The CDR3 coding sequence is TGTGCCAGCAGTTTGAGGGGGACCCAGTACTTC. Protein sequence: CASSLRGTQYF.

The chain combines TRBV9 with TRBJ2-7; D might be TRBD1 (5 bases). The length of the CDR3 is 15 residues. Per the germline V gene, CDR1 is SGDLS and CDR2 is YYNGEE. The V end was cut by 5 bases, the J end by 6 bases, with 21 bases between. CDR3 loop: CASSLYQSPQGEQYF. The CDR3 DNA follows: TGTGCCAGCAGTCTGTACCAGAGCCCGCAGGGCGAGCAGTACTTC.

This clone was seen once. CDR3 sequence reads: CASSEMRGGEQYF. In nucleotides, the CDR3 is TGTGCCAGCAGTGAAATGAGAGGGGGCGAGCAGTACTTC. The chain combines TRBV2 with TRBJ2-7, with D possibly TRBD1 on 6 matching bases. Germline values: CDR1 SNHLY, CDR2 FYNNEI. Deletions cut 2 bases from V and 6 bases from J, with 11 bases between. The CDR3 consists of 13 residues. The full variable domain, completed using reference TRBV2 and TRBJ2-7, is EPEVTQTPSHQVTQMGQEVILRCVPISNHLYFYWYRQILGQKVEFLVSFYNNEISEKSEIFDDQFSVERPDGSNFTLKIRSTKLEDSAMYFCASSEMRGGEQYFGPGTRLTVT.

The chain links TRBV9 to TRBJ1-5, with D maybe TRBD1 (5 bases). Germline V CDR1 and CDR2: SGDLS, YYNGEE. CDR3 length: 14 amino acids. With 1 base removed from V and 6 bases from J, the gap between germline ends came to 11 bases. The CDR3 DNA is TGTGCCAGCAGCGTAATGGGGGGAGGTCAGCCCCAGCATTTT. Translating gives CASSVMGGGQPQHF.

This chain uses TRBV5-1 with TRBJ2-3, with D uncertain. V lost 2 bases, J lost 4 bases, and 17 bases lay in between. Germline CDR1 reads SGHRS; CDR2 reads YFSETQ. The CDR3 sequence is 16 residues long. CDR3 sequence: CASSFREQLAADTQYF. The DNA of the CDR3 is TGCGCCAGCAGCTTCCGAGAACAGCTCGCGGCAGATACGCAGTATTTT.

The CDR3 nucleotides are TGCAGCGTTGGAGGGTTAGAGAATGAGCAGTTCTTC. Residues: CSVGGLENEQFF. The chain joins TRBV29-1 to TRBJ2-1, with D possibly matching TRBD2 (5 bases). The ends were cut back, 4 bases at V and 7 bases at J, with 11 bases in the middle. CDR3 length equals 12 residues. The germline gives CDR1 SQVTM, CDR2 ANQGSEA.

The CDR3 loop reads CASSAQGPATGELFF. The CDR3 nucleotides read TGTGCCAGCAGTGCCCAAGGACCAGCGACCGGGGAGCTGTTTTTT. The V and J genes are TRBV25-1 and TRBJ2-2; D remains unclear. V gave up 4 bases and J gave up 5 bases, with 14 bases separating them. Germline CDR1 MGHDK, CDR2 SYGVNS. This CDR3 is 15 amino acids long.

The gene calls are TRBV7-9 and TRBJ2-5; D might be TRBD2 (5 bases). Looked up from germline, CDR1 is SEHNR and CDR2 is FQNEAQ (reference sequence). The V and J ends lost 4 bases and 4 bases respectively, with 16 bases between them. The CDR3 has 15 residues. For the CDR3, the DNA is TGTGCCAGCAGCTCCAATCCTGTCGCGGGAGAGACCCAGTACTTC. Its translation is CASSSNPVAGETQYF. The full variable domain, completed using reference TRBV7-9 and TRBJ2-5, is DTGVSQNPRHKITKRGQNVTFRCDPISEHNRLYWYRQTLGQGPEFLTYFQNEAQLEKSRLLSDRFSAERPKGSFSTLEIQRTEQGDSAMYLCASSSNPVAGETQYFGPGTRLLVL.

This chain joins TRBV5-1 and TRBJ2-3; D not resolved. This CDR3 comprises 12 residues. Trimming stripped 0 bases from V and 6 bases from J, with 5 bases between. The germline V gene has CDR1 SGHRS and CDR2 YFSETQ. CDR3 nucleotide sequence: TGCGCCAGCAGCTTGGAGATGGATACGCAGTATTTT. Protein: CASSLEMDTQYF.

The chain is built from TRBV6-1 and TRBJ2-7; 9 bases map to TRBD2. Germline trimming cut 6 bases from V and 0 bases from J; bases unmatched to any gene: 3. Per the germline V gene, CDR1 is MNHNS and CDR2 is SASEGT. The CDR3 spans 14 residues. CDR3: CASSLAGPSYEQYF. CDR3 coding DNA: TGTGCCAGCAGCCTAGCGGGGCCCTCCTACGAGCAGTACTTC.

The chain carries TRBV5-1 and TRBJ2-5; D call uncertain. Germline CDR1 and CDR2: SGHRS and YFSETQ. The V end was cut by 0 bases, the J end by 5 bases, with 8 bases between. This CDR3 has 13 residues. Here the CDR3 DNA reads TGCGCCAGCAGCTTGGGTGGGCAGGAGACCCAGTACTTC. As protein: CASSLGGQETQYF.

The chain recombines TRBV5-1 with TRBJ1-3; unclear D gene. The ends were cut back, 0 bases at V and 3 bases at J, with 7 bases in the middle. The CDR3 runs 14 residues. Germline assignment: CDR1 SGHRS and CDR2 YFSETQ. The CDR3 loop reads CASSLGPYGNTIYF. The CDR3 DNA reads TGCGCCAGCAGCTTGGGACCCTATGGAAACACCATATATTTT.

This clone has a single count. The V call is TRBV5-4, the J call TRBJ2-7; 9 positions match TRBD1. After removal of 4 bases from V and 4 bases from J, the junction contained 12 bases not matched to a gene. The CDR3 extends over 16 amino acids. The V gene's germline CDR1 is SGHNT and CDR2 YYREEE (reference sequence). CDR3 loop: CASSLDRDRVLYEQYF. Here the CDR3 DNA reads TGTGCCAGCAGCCTAGACCGGGACAGGGTATTGTACGAGCAGTACTTC.

DNA of the CDR3: TGCAGCGTCCTACCTAGCCGACTTACCTACAATGAGCAGTTCTTC. This codes for CSVLPSRLTYNEQFF. The rearrangement joins TRBV29-1 to TRBJ2-1, with D perhaps matching TRBD2 (5 bases). V lost 6 bases to trimming and J lost 2 bases, with 17 bases between them. This CDR3 spans 15 amino acids. Looked up from germline, CDR1 is SQVTM and CDR2 is ANQGSEA.

CDR3: CASRSGGAGEQYF. CDR3 nucleotides: TGTGCCAGCAGGAGCGGGGGGGCAGGCGAGCAGTACTTC. The chain carries TRBV6-8 and TRBJ2-7, with 10 bases lining up with TRBD2. J gave up 6 bases and V 6 bases, and 5 bases lay outside the gene matches. CDR3 length equals 13 residues. The V gene's germline CDR1 is MNHGY and CDR2 SAAAGT.

The J gene is TRBJ2-7, the V gene TRBV4-1; TRBD1 might be the D (5 bases). V was pared by 2 bases and J by 2 bases, with 10 bases between. This CDR3 comprises 14 residues. The germline CDR1 and CDR2 sequences are MGHRA and YSYEKL. The CDR3 nucleotides read TGCGCCAGCAGCCAAAACAGGAACCCCTACGAGCAGTACTTC. It codes for CASSQNRNPYEQYF.

The J gene is TRBJ2-5, the V gene TRBV19; D may match TRBD1 or TRBD2 (5 bases each). The CDR3 consists of 13 residues. Germline values: CDR1 LNHDA, CDR2 SQIVND (reference sequence). Trimming took off 3 bases at V and 5 bases at J, with 10 bases between the two ends. The chain's CDR3 is CASSIRQRETQYF. CDR3 DNA sequence: TGTGCCAGTAGTATCCGACAGCGGGAGACCCAGTACTTC.

This chain connects TRBV10-3 to TRBJ2-5; TRBD1 matches 7 bases. The CDR3 is 14 amino acids. J was trimmed by 1 base and V by 10 bases; bases with no gene match: 9. Looked up from germline, CDR1 is ENHRY and CDR2 is SYGVKD. CDR3 nucleotide sequence: TGTGCCACTATTGACAGGGTGTCCCAAGAGACCCAGTACTTC. Translating it yields CATIDRVSQETQYF.